This T cell receptor beta chain was documented in a study of early T cells in non-severe SARS-CoV-2 infection. Study-wide background: Chains were unpaired, as sequencing was done on bulk RNA from unsorted whole blood.

This CDR3 has 13 residues. The V end lost 2 bases, the J end lost 4 bases, and 8 bases lay between the germline ends. Germline loops: CDR1 MNHEY, CDR2 SMNVEV (reference sequence). General study points: Matching with VDJdb favored anti-spike CD8 responses (missing private and CD4 specificities).

Attached unique molecular identifiers marked individual cDNA molecules. MiXCR was run by TCRdb on the 5' RACE reads, yielding one entry per CDR3 protein. The sample shows fewer than 75,000 distinct CDR3 sequences, roughly a fifth of them seen only once. As to this clonotype: The target antigen is unknown.

The source is an adult who was a healthcare worker with PCR-confirmed SARS-CoV-2 infection or an uninfected control (not recorded which). The sequencing used whole blood, collected at baseline. The rearrangement links TRBV27 to TRBJ1-2, with a tentative D call TRBD1 (5 bases). The CDR3 protein is CASSLGGGYGYTF. CDR3 bases: TGTGCCAGCAGTTTAGGGGGGGGCTATGGCTACACCTTC.